The 4 T cell receptor beta chains reported below all come from one sample, sequenced in a study of T cell repertoires in cytomegalovirus infection. TCRdb recomputed calls from the reads with MiXCR, one row per CDR3 protein. The sample includes 680,000 or so distinct CDR3 sequences, 35% to 40% seen only once; the top ten take about 2.8%. Sequencing was carried out using PBMCs. The receptors come from a human donor in good health (CMV status not recorded). Some clones in this sample may be carry-over from other donors' samples.

The V call is TRBV20-1, the J call TRBJ1-3; unclear D gene. Germline V gene sequence: CDR1 DFQATT, CDR2 SNEGSKA (reference sequence). This CDR3 is 15 amino acids long. Deletions cut 0 bases from V and 4 bases from J, with 13 bases between. The CDR3 nucleotides read TGCAGTGCTAGAGACTCGGGCCACAAGGGAAACACCATATATTTT. Its translation is CSARDSGHKGNTIYF.

The chain couples TRBV7-9 to TRBJ2-7; D gene unclear. This CDR3 is 13 amino acids long. Trimming left V 5 bases short and J 3 bases short, with 11 bases between. Germline V gene lookup returns CDR1 SEHNR and CDR2 FQNEAQ (reference sequence). As DNA, the CDR3 is TGTGCCAGCAGCGAAGGCAAGTGCTACGAGCAGTACTTC. This codes for CASSEGKCYEQYF.

In the case of this clonotype: A read error is likely, as this CDR3 ends without the conserved phenylalanine or tryptophan. The V call is TRBV5-1, the J call TRBJ2-7, with 7 bases aligning to TRBD1. V lost 3 bases, J lost 6 bases, and 6 bases stayed unmatched. Germline V lookup: CDR1 SGHRS, CDR2 YFSETQ. This CDR3 contains 13 residues. CDR3: CASSSDRAGEQYL. The CDR3 DNA reads as TGCGCCAGCAGCTCTGACAGGGCAGGCGAGCAGTACTTA.

V is TRBV3-1 and J is TRBJ2-7; TRBD1 matches at 11 bases. This CDR3 spans 15 amino acids. Germline V gene lookup returns CDR1 LGHDT and CDR2 YNNKEL (reference sequence). The V gene end was trimmed by 4 bases and the J gene end by 5 bases; junction bases not matched to a gene: 7. CDR3 DNA: TGTGCCAGCAGCCCCCGAGGGACAGGGGGGAACGAGCAGTACTTC. Amino acids: CASSPRGTGGNEQYF.